This T cell receptor (beta chain) was sequenced for a study of T-cell memory formation after mild COVID-19. Across the study: TCR clusters mostly belonged to single donors.

Notes on the study in general: There was a balanced CD4/CD8 profile in clones contracting day 15 to 85, and later expanders leaned CD4+.

Constant-segment-primed 5'RACE gave TCR alpha and TCR beta cDNA libraries with sample barcodes and UMIs. TCRdb recomputed calls from the 5' RACE reads with MiXCR, one row per CDR3 protein. The sample has hundreds of thousands of distinct CDR3 sequences; approximately 25% are singletons. As regards this clonotype: The antigen remains undetermined.

The length of the CDR3 is 15 residues. The V gene's germline CDR1 is SGHNT and CDR2 YYREEE (reference sequence). Trimming shortened V by 2 bases and J by 1 base, and 9 bases separated the two germline ends. V gene TRBV5-4 combines with J gene TRBJ2-2; the D gene is possibly TRBD2 (6 bases). What was sequenced was PBMCs or a T cell subset sorted from them (not recorded which). This sequence originates from an adult woman who had mild COVID-19 (a few samples of this study predate the infection). Cell type and time point are not known. CDR3 sequence: CASSFETRNTGELFF. The CDR3 DNA reads TGTGCCAGCAGCTTCGAGACTAGGAACACCGGGGAGCTGTTTTTT.